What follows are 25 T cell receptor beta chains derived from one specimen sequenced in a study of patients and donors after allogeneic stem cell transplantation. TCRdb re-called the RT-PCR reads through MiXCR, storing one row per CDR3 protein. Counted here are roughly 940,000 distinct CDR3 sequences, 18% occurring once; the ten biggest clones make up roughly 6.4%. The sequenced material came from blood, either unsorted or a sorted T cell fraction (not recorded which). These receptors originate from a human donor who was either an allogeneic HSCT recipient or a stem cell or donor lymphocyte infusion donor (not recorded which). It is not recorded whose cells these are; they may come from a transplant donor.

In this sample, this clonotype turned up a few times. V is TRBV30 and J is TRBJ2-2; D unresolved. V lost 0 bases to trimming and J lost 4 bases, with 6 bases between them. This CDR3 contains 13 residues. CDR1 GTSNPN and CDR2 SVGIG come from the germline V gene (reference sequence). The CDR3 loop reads CAWSVRVTGELFF. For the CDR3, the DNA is TGTGCCTGGAGTGTTAGGGTCACCGGGGAGCTGTTTTTT.

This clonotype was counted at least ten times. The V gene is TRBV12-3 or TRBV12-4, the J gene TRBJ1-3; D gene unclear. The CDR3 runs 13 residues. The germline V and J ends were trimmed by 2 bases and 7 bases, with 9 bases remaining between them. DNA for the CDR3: TGTGCCAGCAGTTTAAACGCCGGGAACACCATATATTTT. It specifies CASSLNAGNTIYF.

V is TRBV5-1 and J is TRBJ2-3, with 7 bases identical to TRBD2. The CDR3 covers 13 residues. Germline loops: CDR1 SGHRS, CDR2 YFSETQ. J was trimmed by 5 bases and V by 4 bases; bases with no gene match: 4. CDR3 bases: TGCGCCAGCAGCAGGGAGGGGAGAGATACGCAGTATTTT. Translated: CASSREGRDTQYF.

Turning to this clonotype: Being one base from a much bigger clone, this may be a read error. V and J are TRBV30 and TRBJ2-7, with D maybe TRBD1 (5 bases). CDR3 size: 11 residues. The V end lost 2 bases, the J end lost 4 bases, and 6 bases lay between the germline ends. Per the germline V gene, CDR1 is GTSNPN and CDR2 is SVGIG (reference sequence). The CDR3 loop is CAWSSGYEQYF. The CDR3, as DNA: TGTGCCTGGAGTTCAGGGTACGAGCAGTACTTC.

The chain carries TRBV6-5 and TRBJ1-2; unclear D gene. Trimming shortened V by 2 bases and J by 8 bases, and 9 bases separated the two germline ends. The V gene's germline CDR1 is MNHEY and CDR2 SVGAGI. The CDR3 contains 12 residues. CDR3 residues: CASSYLSGGYTF. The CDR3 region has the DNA TGTGCCAGCAGTTACCTCTCAGGCGGCTACACCTTC.

CDR3 residues: CASSEVERDTDTQYF. The CDR3, as DNA: TGTGCCAGCAGTGAAGTCGAGCGGGACACAGATACGCAGTATTTT. V usage is TRBV2 and J usage is TRBJ2-3; TRBD2 matches 7 bases. Germline V gives CDR1 SNHLY, CDR2 FYNNEI. The CDR3 sequence is 15 residues long. With 1 base clipped from V and 2 bases from J, the junction kept 3 bases outside the gene matches.

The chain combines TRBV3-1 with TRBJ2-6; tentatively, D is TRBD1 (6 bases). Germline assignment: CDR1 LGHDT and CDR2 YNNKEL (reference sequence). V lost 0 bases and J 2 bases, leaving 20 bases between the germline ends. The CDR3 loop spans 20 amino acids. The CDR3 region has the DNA TGTGCCAGCAGCCAAGATGGGCAACCAGGGGCGGGCCCTGGGGCCAACGTCCTGACTTTC. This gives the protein CASSQDGQPGAGPGANVLTF.

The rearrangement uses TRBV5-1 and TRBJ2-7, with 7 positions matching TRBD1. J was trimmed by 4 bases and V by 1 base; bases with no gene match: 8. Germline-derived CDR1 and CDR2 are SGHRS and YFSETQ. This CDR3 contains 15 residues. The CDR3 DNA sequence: TGCGCCAGCAGCTTGTCCCCCGGGACAGATTACGAGCAGTACTTC. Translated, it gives CASSLSPGTDYEQYF.

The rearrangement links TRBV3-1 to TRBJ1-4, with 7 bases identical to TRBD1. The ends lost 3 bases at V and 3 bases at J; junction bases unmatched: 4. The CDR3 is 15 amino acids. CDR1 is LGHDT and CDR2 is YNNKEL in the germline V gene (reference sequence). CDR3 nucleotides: TGTGCCAGCAGCCAGAGGACAGGAGCTAATGAAAAACTGTTTTTT. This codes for CASSQRTGANEKLFF. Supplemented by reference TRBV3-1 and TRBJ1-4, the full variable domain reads DTAVSQTPKYLVTQMGNDKSIKCEQNLGHDTMYWYKQDSKKFLKIMFSYNNKELIINETVPNRFSPKSPDKAHLNLHINSLELGDSAVYFCASSQRTGANEKLFFGSGTQLSVL.

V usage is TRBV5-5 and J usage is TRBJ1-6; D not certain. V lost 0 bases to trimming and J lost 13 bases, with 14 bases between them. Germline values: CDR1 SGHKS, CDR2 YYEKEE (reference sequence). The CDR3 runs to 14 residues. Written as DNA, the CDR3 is TGTGCCAGCAGCTTGGGTAGGGTGGATGGGCCCCTCCACTTT. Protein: CASSLGRVDGPLHF.

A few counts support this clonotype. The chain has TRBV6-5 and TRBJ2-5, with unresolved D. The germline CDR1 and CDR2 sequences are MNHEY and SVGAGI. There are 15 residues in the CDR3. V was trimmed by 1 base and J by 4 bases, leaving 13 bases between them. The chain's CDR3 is CASSYFARSPETQYF. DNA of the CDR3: TGTGCCAGCAGTTACTTTGCTCGGTCCCCAGAGACCCAGTACTTC.

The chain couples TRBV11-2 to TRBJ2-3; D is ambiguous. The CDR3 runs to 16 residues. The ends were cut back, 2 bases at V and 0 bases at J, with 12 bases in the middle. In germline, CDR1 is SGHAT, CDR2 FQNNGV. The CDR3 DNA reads TGTGCCAGCAGCTTACATTACCCCCCTAGCACAGATACGCAGTATTTT. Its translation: CASSLHYPPSTDTQYF.

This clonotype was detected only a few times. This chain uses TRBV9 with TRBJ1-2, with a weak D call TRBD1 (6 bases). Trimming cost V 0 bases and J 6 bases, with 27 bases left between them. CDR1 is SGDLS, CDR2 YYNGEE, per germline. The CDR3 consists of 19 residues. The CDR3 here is CASSVGGLPKTGDGNGYTF. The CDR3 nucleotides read TGTGCCAGCAGCGTAGGAGGGTTGCCTAAGACAGGCGACGGGAATGGCTACACCTTC.

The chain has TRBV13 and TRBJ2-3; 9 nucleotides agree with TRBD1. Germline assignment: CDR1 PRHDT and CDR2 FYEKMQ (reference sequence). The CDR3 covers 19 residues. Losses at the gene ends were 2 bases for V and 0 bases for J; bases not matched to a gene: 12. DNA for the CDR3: TGTGCCAGCAGCTTATACACCGACCGACAGGGGGTTAGCACAGATACGCAGTATTTT. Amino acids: CASSLYTDRQGVSTDTQYF.

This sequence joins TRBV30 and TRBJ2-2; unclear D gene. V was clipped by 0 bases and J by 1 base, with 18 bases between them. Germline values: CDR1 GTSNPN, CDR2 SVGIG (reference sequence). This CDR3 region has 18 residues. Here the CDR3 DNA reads TGTGCCTGGAGTGTAATAAGGCAGACCAGTGGGAACACCGGGGAGCTGTTTTTT. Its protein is CAWSVIRQTSGNTGELFF.

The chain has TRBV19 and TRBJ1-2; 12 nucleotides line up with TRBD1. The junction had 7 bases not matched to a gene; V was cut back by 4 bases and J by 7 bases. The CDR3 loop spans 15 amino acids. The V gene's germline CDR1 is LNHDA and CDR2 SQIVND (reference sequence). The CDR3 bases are TGTGCCAGTAGTACTCCGGGACAGGGGGCGGGTGGCTACACCTTC. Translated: CASSTPGQGAGGYTF.

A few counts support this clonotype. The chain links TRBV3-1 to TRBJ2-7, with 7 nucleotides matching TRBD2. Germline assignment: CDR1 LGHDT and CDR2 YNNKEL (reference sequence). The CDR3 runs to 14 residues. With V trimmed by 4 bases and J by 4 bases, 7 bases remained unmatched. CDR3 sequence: CASSRTSVGYEQYF. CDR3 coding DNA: TGTGCCAGCAGCCGAACTAGCGTGGGATACGAGCAGTACTTC.

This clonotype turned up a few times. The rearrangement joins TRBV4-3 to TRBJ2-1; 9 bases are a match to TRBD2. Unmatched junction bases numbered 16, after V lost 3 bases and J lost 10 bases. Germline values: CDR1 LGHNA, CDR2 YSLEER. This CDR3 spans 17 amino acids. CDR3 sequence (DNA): TGCGCCAGCAGCCAGCACCTAGCGGGGCATACGGGGTGGGAGCAGTTCTTC. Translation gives CASSQHLAGHTGWEQFF.

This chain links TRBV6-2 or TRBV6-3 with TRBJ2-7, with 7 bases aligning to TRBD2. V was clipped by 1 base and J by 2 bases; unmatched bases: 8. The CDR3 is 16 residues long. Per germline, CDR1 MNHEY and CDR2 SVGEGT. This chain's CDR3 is CASSYFEASGPYEQYF. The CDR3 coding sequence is TGTGCCAGCAGTTACTTTGAAGCTAGCGGTCCCTACGAGCAGTACTTC.

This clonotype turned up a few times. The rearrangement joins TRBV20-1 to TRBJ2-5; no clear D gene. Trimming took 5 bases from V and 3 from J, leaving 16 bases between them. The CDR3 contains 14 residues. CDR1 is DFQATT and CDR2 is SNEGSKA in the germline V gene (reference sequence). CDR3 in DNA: TGCAGTGCTGCCGATGGGCCGATGGAAGAGACCCAGTACTTC. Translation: CSAADGPMEETQYF.

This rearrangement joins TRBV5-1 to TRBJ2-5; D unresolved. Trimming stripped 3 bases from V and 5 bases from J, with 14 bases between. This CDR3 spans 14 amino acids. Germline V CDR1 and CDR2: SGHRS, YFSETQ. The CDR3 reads CASSSRELGETQYF. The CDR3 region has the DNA TGCGCCAGCAGCTCCCGCGAGTTGGGGGAGACCCAGTACTTC.

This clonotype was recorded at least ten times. CDR3 sequence reads: CASSSGGRDNEQFF. Written as DNA, the CDR3 is TGTGCCAGCAGCTCGGGCGGCAGGGACAATGAGCAGTTCTTC. J is TRBJ2-1 and V is TRBV12-3 or TRBV12-4; D possibly corresponds to TRBD1 (5 bases). The V end was cut by 6 bases, the J end by 5 bases, with 14 bases between. This CDR3 region has 14 residues.

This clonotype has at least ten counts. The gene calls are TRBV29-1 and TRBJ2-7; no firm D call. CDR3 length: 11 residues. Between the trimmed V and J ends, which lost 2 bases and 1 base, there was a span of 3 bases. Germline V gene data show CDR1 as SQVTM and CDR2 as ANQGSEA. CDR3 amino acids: CSVEQSYEQYF. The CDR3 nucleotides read TGCAGCGTTGAACAGTCCTACGAGCAGTACTTC.

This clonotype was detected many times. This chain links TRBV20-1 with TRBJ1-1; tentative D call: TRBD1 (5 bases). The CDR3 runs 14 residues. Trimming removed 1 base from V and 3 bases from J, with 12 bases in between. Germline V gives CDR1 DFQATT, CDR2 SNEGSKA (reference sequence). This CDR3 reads CSARGPDTYTEAFF. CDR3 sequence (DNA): TGCAGTGCTAGAGGGCCGGACACTTACACTGAAGCTTTCTTT.

CDR3 sequence: CARQGANYGYTF. In DNA, the CDR3 is TGTGCCAGACAGGGGGCTAACTATGGCTACACCTTC. V gene TRBV2 combines with J gene TRBJ1-2; 8 nucleotides match TRBD1. The CDR3 covers 12 residues. The germline V gene has CDR1 SNHLY and CDR2 FYNNEI. The V segment lost 9 bases and the J segment 0 bases; nucleotides outside the gene matches: 0.